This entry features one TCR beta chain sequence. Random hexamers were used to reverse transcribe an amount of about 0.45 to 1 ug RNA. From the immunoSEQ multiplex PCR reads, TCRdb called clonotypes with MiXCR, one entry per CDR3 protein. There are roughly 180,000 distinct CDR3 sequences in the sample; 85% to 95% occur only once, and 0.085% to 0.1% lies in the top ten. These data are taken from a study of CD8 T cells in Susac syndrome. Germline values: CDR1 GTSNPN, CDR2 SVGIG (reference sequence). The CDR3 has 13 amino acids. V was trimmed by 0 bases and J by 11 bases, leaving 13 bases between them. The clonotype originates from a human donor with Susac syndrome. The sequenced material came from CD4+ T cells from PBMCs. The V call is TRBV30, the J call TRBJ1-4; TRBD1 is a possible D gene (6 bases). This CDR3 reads CAWSVGTHRKLFF. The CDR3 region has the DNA TGTGCCTGGAGTGTCGGGACACACAGGAAACTGTTTTTT. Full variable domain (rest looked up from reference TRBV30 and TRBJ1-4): SQTIHQWPATLVQPVGSPLSLECTVEGTSNPNLYWYRQAAGRGLQLLFYSVGIGQISSEVPQNLSASRPQDRQFILSSKKLLLSDSGFYLCAWSVGTHRKLFFGSGTQLSVL.